The rows below give T cell receptor beta chains drawn from one sample of a study of cytomegalovirus exposure and HLA in healthy donors. Here immunoSEQ multiplex PCR was the method, and the copy in TCRdb shows in-frame clones only, minus some. The sample consists of 95,000 to 150,000 clones, over 90% of them appearing once. The specimen was PBMCs. The receptors derive from a woman aged 18 to 35 in good health and CMV-seronegative. Each CDR3 is given with its conserved first and last residue. Fields, in order: clone size, V gene, J gene, D gene, CDR3 protein, CDR3 DNA. D genes are given only for firm matches. Not all rows give a size; the values are once, few, many and, for expanded clones, a class.

abundance: NA; v_gene: TRBV27; j_gene: TRBJ2-7; d_gene: TRBD1; CDR3aa: CASSLSRTGGFEQYF; CDR3nt: TGTGCCAGCAGTTTGTCAAGGACAGGGGGTTTTGAGCAGTACTTC
abundance: NA; v_gene: TRBV28; j_gene: TRBJ1-5; d_gene: TRBD1; CDR3aa: CASRRQGPNQPQHF; CDR3nt: TGTGCCAGCAGGAGACAGGGTCCCAATCAGCCCCAGCATTTT
abundance: NA; v_gene: TRBV7-9; j_gene: TRBJ2-1; d_gene: NA; CDR3aa: CASSLVPGNGYNEQFF; CDR3nt: TGTGCCAGCAGCTTAGTCCCCGGGAATGGATACAATGAGCAGTTCTTC
abundance: NA; v_gene: TRBV6-5; j_gene: TRBJ1-5; d_gene: TRBD1; CDR3aa: CASSSRQGDGQPQHF; CDR3nt: TGTGCCAGCAGTTCTAGACAGGGGGACGGTCAGCCCCAGCATTTT
abundance: once; v_gene: TRBV6-1; j_gene: TRBJ1-3; d_gene: NA; CDR3aa: CASSDGFSGNTIYF; CDR3nt: TGTGCCAGCAGTGACGGGTTTTCTGGAAACACCATATATTTT
abundance: NA; v_gene: TRBV5-1; j_gene: TRBJ2-7; d_gene: TRBD2; CDR3aa: CASSLEGGRASEQYF; CDR3nt: TGCGCCAGCAGCTTGGAAGGCGGGAGGGCCTCCGAGCAGTACTTC
abundance: NA; v_gene: TRBV30; j_gene: TRBJ2-1; d_gene: NA; CDR3aa: CAWTLLDYNEQFF; CDR3nt: TGTGCCTGGACCTTACTAGATTACAATGAGCAGTTCTTC
abundance: NA; v_gene: TRBV9; j_gene: TRBJ2-3; d_gene: TRBD1; CDR3aa: CASSRTGGGDTQYF; CDR3nt: TGTGCCAGCAGCAGGACAGGGGGAGGAGATACGCAGTATTTT
abundance: NA; v_gene: TRBV2; j_gene: TRBJ2-1; d_gene: TRBD2; CDR3aa: CASSERLAGLTYNEQFF; CDR3nt: TGTGCCAGCAGCGAAAGACTAGCGGGGCTTACCTACAATGAGCAGTTCTTC
abundance: NA; v_gene: TRBV13; j_gene: TRBJ2-1; d_gene: NA; CDR3aa: CASSLGVRNQFF; CDR3nt: TGTGCCAGCAGCTTAGGGGTGAGGAATCAGTTCTTC
abundance: NA; v_gene: TRBV6-1; j_gene: TRBJ2-1; d_gene: NA; CDR3aa: CASLGWDIDHNEQFF; CDR3nt: TGTGCCTCCCTTGGTTGGGACATAGACCACAATGAGCAGTTCTTC